These 27 T cell receptor beta chains originate from one sample sequenced in a study of cytomegalovirus exposure and HLA in healthy donors. Both 60 Vbeta primers and 13 Jbeta primers went into the PCR. TCRdb keeps only in-frame clones here, not all; method: immunoSEQ multiplex PCR. This sample yields tens of thousands of clones, of which about 66% are seen a single time; roughly 18% belongs to the top ten. The sequencing sample was made of PBMCs. Receptor source: a man aged 50-59 years in good health and CMV-seropositive.

The V and J genes are TRBV11-3 and TRBJ2-5; 12 bases agree with TRBD2. V lost 5 bases, J lost 4 bases, and 5 bases stayed unmatched. The CDR3 has 15 residues. Germline V gene sequence: CDR1 SGHNT, CDR2 YENEEA. CDR3: CASSPSGGATETQYF. Written as DNA, the CDR3 is TGTGCCAGCAGCCCTAGCGGGGGGGCCACAGAGACCCAGTACTTC.

The V call is TRBV30, the J call TRBJ1-1, with D perhaps TRBD1 (5 bases). The V and J ends lost 2 bases and 3 bases respectively, with 10 bases between them. The CDR3 is made up of 13 amino acids. CDR1 is GTSNPN, CDR2 SVGIG, per germline (reference sequence). CDR3 residues: CAWSPGLDTEAFF. The DNA of the CDR3 is TGTGCCTGGAGTCCAGGGTTGGACACTGAAGCTTTCTTT.

This clone appeared a few times. The J gene is TRBJ2-7, the V gene TRBV6-1; TRBD1 might be the D (6 bases). This CDR3 contains 13 residues. Trimming stripped 8 bases from V and 8 bases from J, with 19 bases between. Germline values: CDR1 MNHNS, CDR2 SASEGT. The CDR3, as DNA: TGTGCCAGCGTCTCCGGGACAACCTATCAGCAGTACTTC. It translates to CASVSGTTYQQYF.

This sequence joins TRBV5-1 and TRBJ2-2; TRBD1 agrees at 11 bases. Germline V lookup: CDR1 SGHRS, CDR2 YFSETQ. Trimming took 3 bases from V and 4 from J; bases not matched to a gene: 5. The CDR3 has 16 residues. For the CDR3, the DNA is TGCGCCAGCAGCTCTGGCGGGACAGGGGGCACCGGGGAGCTGTTTTTT. Translating gives CASSSGGTGGTGELFF.

The chain has TRBV30 and TRBJ2-4; TRBD2 matches at 7 bases. Trimming removed 2 bases from V and 3 bases from J; junction bases left unmatched: 10. CDR3 size: 16 residues. Per the germline V gene, CDR1 is GTSNPN and CDR2 is SVGIG (reference sequence). CDR3 sequence (DNA): TGTGCCTGGAGTTCCCCGGGGAGGGCGTTCAAAAACATTCAGTACTTC. This translates into CAWSSPGRAFKNIQYF.

This clone has just a few counts. V gene TRBV4-3 combines with J gene TRBJ1-5, with unresolved D. The V and J ends lost 4 bases and 5 bases respectively, with 6 bases between them. This CDR3 comprises 12 residues. Per the germline V gene, CDR1 is LGHNA and CDR2 is YSLEER. In DNA form, the CDR3 reads TGCGCCAGCAGCCCCGAGGATCAGCCCCAGCATTTT. It yields the protein CASSPEDQPQHF.

The V gene is TRBV9, the J gene TRBJ1-6, with D unclear. The CDR3 is 15 amino acids. CDR1 is SGDLS and CDR2 is YYNGEE in the germline V gene. The V and J ends lost 4 bases and 0 bases respectively, with 8 bases between them. The CDR3 here is CASSPSSSYNSPLHF. The CDR3 coding sequence is TGTGCCAGCAGCCCGAGTAGCTCCTATAATTCACCCCTCCACTTT.

V gene TRBV10-1 combines with J gene TRBJ1-6; a possible D gene is TRBD1 (5 bases). The V and J ends lost 5 bases and 1 base respectively, with 9 bases between them. The V gene's germline CDR1 is WNHNN and CDR2 SYGVQD (reference sequence). The CDR3 is 15 amino acids. The CDR3 bases are TGCGCCAGCAGTTGGAACAGGTCCTATAATTCACCCCTCCACTTT. Translated, it gives CASSWNRSYNSPLHF.

This clone was found a few times. The J gene is TRBJ1-1, the V gene TRBV11-3; no clear D gene. Germline V gives CDR1 SGHNT, CDR2 YENEEA. The V gene lost 0 bases and the J gene lost 3 bases, with 5 bases spanning the gap. This CDR3 is 13 amino acids long. CDR3: CASSLEEYTEAFF. CDR3 bases: TGTGCCAGCAGCTTAGAGGAGTACACTGAAGCTTTCTTT.

The V and J genes are TRBV29-1 and TRBJ2-1; 8 bases line up with TRBD1. Germline lookup yields CDR1 SQVTM and CDR2 ANQGSEA. Trimming at V came to 2 bases and at J to 3 bases, leaving 6 bases not matched to a gene. The CDR3 has 15 amino acids. The CDR3 loop is CSVEPRQGLYNEQFF. Here the CDR3 DNA reads TGCAGCGTTGAACCCCGACAGGGGCTCTACAATGAGCAGTTCTTC.

In this sample, this clone turned up once. This chain uses TRBV5-8 with TRBJ2-3, with 13 bases matching TRBD2. CDR3 length: 16 residues. The germline CDR1 and CDR2 sequences are SGHTS and YDEGEE. With 4 bases clipped from V and 1 base from J, the junction kept 3 bases outside the gene matches. In DNA form, the CDR3 reads TGTGCCAGCAGCCTTGGGACTAGCGGGGGCACAGATACGCAGTATTTT. It yields the protein CASSLGTSGGTDTQYF.

V usage is TRBV11-3 and J usage is TRBJ2-7; the match to TRBD2 covers 8 bases. Germline V gene sequence: CDR1 SGHNT, CDR2 YENEEA. The V and J ends lost 5 bases and 2 bases, in that order; junction bases with no gene match: 5. The CDR3 is made up of 14 amino acids. CDR3 loop: CASSTSGGPYEQYF. In DNA, the CDR3 is TGTGCCAGCAGCACCAGCGGGGGCCCCTACGAGCAGTACTTC.

V is TRBV2 and J is TRBJ1-5, with 7 bases matching TRBD1. J gave up 3 bases and V 6 bases, and 14 bases lay outside the gene matches. The CDR3 runs to 17 residues. Per the germline V gene, CDR1 is SNHLY and CDR2 is FYNNEI. This CDR3 is CASRRASGQVINQPQHF. CDR3 DNA: TGTGCCAGCAGAAGAGCCTCCGGACAGGTTATCAATCAGCCCCAGCATTTT.

The chain employs TRBV7-2 and TRBJ2-1, with TRBD2 matching 8 bases. The germline gives CDR1 SGHTA, CDR2 FQGNSA. The CDR3 spans 15 residues. Unmatched junction bases numbered 6, after V lost 1 base and J lost 7 bases. The CDR3 region is CASSLGRGGTNEQFF. The CDR3 DNA is TGTGCCAGCAGCTTAGGACGGGGGGGTACGAATGAGCAGTTCTTC.

V is TRBV10-3 and J is TRBJ1-5; D call uncertain. The germline gives CDR1 ENHRY, CDR2 SYGVKD. The ends were cut back, 3 bases at V and 3 bases at J, with 12 bases in the middle. The CDR3 extends over 15 amino acids. The CDR3 bases are TGTGCCATCAGTGATCCTAAGGAGCTCAATCAGCCCCAGCATTTT. It translates to CAISDPKELNQPQHF.

The rearrangement links TRBV30 to TRBJ1-2; D call uncertain. V was cut by 7 bases and J by 7 bases, with 10 bases left in between. The germline gives CDR1 GTSNPN, CDR2 SVGIG (reference sequence). This CDR3 has 10 residues. The CDR3 nucleotides are TGTGCCTTTCGACATTCTGGCTACACCTTC. It specifies CAFRHSGYTF.

This clone was picked up one time. V gene TRBV27 combines with J gene TRBJ1-6, with D unclear. Trimming removed 2 bases at V and 7 bases at J, with 12 bases between. The CDR3 runs 15 residues. Germline V lookup: CDR1 MNHEY, CDR2 SMNVEV (reference sequence). CDR3 sequence (DNA): TGTGCCAGCAGTTTAGAGGGAGCTCGGAATTCACCCCTCCACTTT. Protein: CASSLEGARNSPLHF.

The chain links TRBV7-2 to TRBJ1-3; D gene unclear. This CDR3 spans 15 amino acids. The V gene lost 0 bases and the J gene lost 0 bases, with 6 bases spanning the gap. Germline CDR1 is SGHTA and CDR2 is FQGNSA. CDR3 amino acids: CASSLASGSGNTIYF. Written as DNA, the CDR3 is TGTGCCAGCAGCTTAGCCTCAGGCTCTGGAAACACCATATATTTT. The whole variable domain, filled in from reference TRBV7-2 and TRBJ1-3, reads GAGVSQSPSNKVTEKGKDVELRCDPISGHTALYWYRQSLGQGLEFLIYFQGNSAPDKSGLPSDRFSAERTGGSVSTLTIQRTQQEDSAVYLCASSLASGSGNTIYFGEGSWLTVV.

The chain couples TRBV9 to TRBJ2-1; 16 bases map to TRBD2. CDR1 and CDR2 from the germline V gene are SGDLS and YYNGEE. The V segment lost 4 bases and the J segment 5 bases; nucleotides outside the gene matches: 6. The CDR3 totals 17 residues. As DNA, the CDR3 is TGTGCCAGCAGCTTCTGGGGACTAGCGGGGGGGGACAATGAGCAGTTCTTC. Its translation: CASSFWGLAGGDNEQFF. Drawing the rest from reference TRBV9 and TRBJ2-1, the complete variable domain is DSGVTQTPKHLITATGQRVTLRCSPRSGDLSVYWYQQSLDQGLQFLIQYYNGEERAKGNILERFSAQQFPDLHSELNLSSLELGDSALYFCASSFWGLAGGDNEQFFGPGTRLTVL.

The CDR3 DNA follows: TGTGCCAGCAGTTTATTACTAGCCAAAAACATTCAGTACTTC. Translating it yields CASSLLLAKNIQYF. V usage is TRBV27 and J usage is TRBJ2-4; D gene uncertain. This CDR3 spans 14 amino acids. V lost 1 base, J lost 0 bases, and 4 bases lay in between. The V gene's germline CDR1 is MNHEY and CDR2 SMNVEV (reference sequence).

This clone appeared a single time. J is TRBJ2-3 and V is TRBV7-3; TRBD1 is a possible D gene (7 bases). The CDR3 is 14 amino acids. V was shortened by 4 bases and J by 7 bases, with 15 bases between the two germline ends. Germline V CDR1 and CDR2: SGHTA, FQGTGA. CDR3 sequence: CASSSSGGPNTQYF. The CDR3 DNA is TGTGCCAGCAGCTCATCAGGGGGGCCGAATACGCAGTATTTT.

The rearrangement joins TRBV18 to TRBJ1-6; TRBD1 aligns across 7 bases. The ends lost 3 bases at V and 9 bases at J; junction bases unmatched: 14. Germline assignment: CDR1 KGHSH and CDR2 LQKENI. The length of the CDR3 is 17 residues. CDR3 sequence reads: CASSPFYADRESSPLHF. CDR3 nucleotide sequence: TGTGCCAGCTCACCCTTTTATGCCGACAGGGAGAGTTCACCCCTCCACTTT.

CDR3 protein: CASSWGGQGGEQFF. DNA of the CDR3: TGCGCCAGCAGCTGGGGGGGACAGGGGGGTGAGCAGTTCTTC. The J gene is TRBJ2-1, the V gene TRBV5-1; the match to TRBD1 covers 11 bases. Per germline, CDR1 SGHRS and CDR2 YFSETQ. Unmatched junction bases numbered 5, after V lost 3 bases and J lost 9 bases. The CDR3 runs 14 residues.

The V gene is TRBV2, the J gene TRBJ2-5, with 9 positions matching TRBD1. The germline CDR1 and CDR2 sequences are SNHLY and FYNNEI. V dropped 7 bases and J dropped 2; count of bases not matched to a gene: 11. This CDR3 spans 16 amino acids. CDR3 nucleotide sequence: TGTGCCAGCAAAGGACCCGGGACAGGGAGACAAGAGACCCAGTACTTC. Its protein product is CASKGPGTGRQETQYF. The full variable domain, its missing parts supplied by reference TRBV2 and TRBJ2-5, is EPEVTQTPSHQVTQMGQEVILRCVPISNHLYFYWYRQILGQKVEFLVSFYNNEISEKSEIFDDQFSVERPDGSNFTLKIRSTKLEDSAMYFCASKGPGTGRQETQYFGPGTRLLVL.

The CDR3 DNA is TGCGCCAGCAGGGGACAGCGCACAGATACGCAGTATTTT. The encoded protein is CASRGQRTDTQYF. This rearrangement joins TRBV5-1 to TRBJ2-3; TRBD1 matches at 7 bases. Germline V lookup: CDR1 SGHRS, CDR2 YFSETQ. J was trimmed by 1 base and V by 5 bases; bases with no gene match: 1. This CDR3 contains 13 residues.

The chain is built from TRBV10-3 and TRBJ2-7; no clear D gene. CDR3 length equals 12 residues. V shed 3 bases and J shed 2 bases, with 5 bases lying between them. CDR1 is ENHRY and CDR2 is SYGVKD in the germline V gene. This CDR3 is CAISDSTYEQYF. CDR3 DNA: TGTGCCATCAGTGATAGCACCTACGAGCAGTACTTC.

The rearrangement joins TRBV28 to TRBJ1-2, with a tentative D call TRBD1 (6 bases). Per germline, CDR1 MDHEN and CDR2 SYDVKM. Trimming cost V 2 bases and J 0 bases, with 16 bases left between them. The CDR3 consists of 17 residues. CDR3 DNA: TGTGCCAGCAGTTTACCATTCTACGACAGGACTAACTATGGCTACACCTTC. It encodes CASSLPFYDRTNYGYTF.